This T cell receptor beta chain was identified during a study of shared clonotypes between healthy human individuals. Repertoires were generated with immunoSEQ multiplex PCR, while TCRdb's copy carries only in-frame clones and drops some. This table holds hundreds of thousands of clones, 77% found once. CDR3 length: 16 residues. J was trimmed by 8 bases and V by 5 bases; bases with no gene match: 13. Germline V lookup: CDR1 GTSNPN, CDR2 SVGIG (reference sequence). Sequencing was carried out using PBMCs. The rearrangement joins TRBV30 to TRBJ1-4, with TRBD1 matching 11 bases. The receptor was isolated from a middle-aged woman in good health. Some clones in this sample may be carry-over from other donors' samples. The CDR3 bases are TGTGCCTGGGGCCCGGGACAGGGGGAGCTTGGCGAAAAACTGTTTTTT. Encoded protein: CAWGPGQGELGEKLFF.